These T cell receptor beta chains were read from a single sample in a study of T cell repertoires in cytomegalovirus infection. MiXCR, applied by TCRdb to the reads, yields one record per CDR3 protein. The sample consists of 510,000 or so distinct CDR3 sequences, about a quarter of them appearing once. Sequenced input: PBMCs. The receptor source for this set is a human donor in good health (CMV status not recorded). Some clones in this sample may be carry-over from other donors' samples. Each CDR3 is given with its conserved first and last residue. The D gene is left open where the match is weak.

TRBV29-1,NA,TRBJ2-1,CSVVTGTNEQFF
TRBV18,TRBD1,TRBJ2-7,CASSPGTGDSYEQYF
TRBV5-4,NA,TRBJ1-1,CASSPSGTEAFF
TRBV6-1,NA,TRBJ2-7,CASKTGPLYEQYF
TRBV7-2,TRBD2,TRBJ2-3,CASSLLLAGPSTDTQYF
TRBV7-2,NA,TRBJ2-1,CASSPWTGQQFF
TRBV20-1,NA,TRBJ2-2,CSARVLATNTGELFF
TRBV20-1,TRBD2,TRBJ2-3,CSARVRTSGRASDTQYF
TRBV27,NA,TRBJ2-7,CASTREGPYEQYF
TRBV27,NA,TRBJ2-2,CASSPSGLDSGGELFF
TRBV7-2,NA,TRBJ1-1,CASSSPMGRPNTEAFF
TRBV11-3,TRBD1,TRBJ2-4,CASSLGQGRDIQYF
TRBV7-9,NA,TRBJ1-1,CASSAFPEAFF
TRBV10-1,NA,TRBJ1-5,CASSESGDGQPQHF